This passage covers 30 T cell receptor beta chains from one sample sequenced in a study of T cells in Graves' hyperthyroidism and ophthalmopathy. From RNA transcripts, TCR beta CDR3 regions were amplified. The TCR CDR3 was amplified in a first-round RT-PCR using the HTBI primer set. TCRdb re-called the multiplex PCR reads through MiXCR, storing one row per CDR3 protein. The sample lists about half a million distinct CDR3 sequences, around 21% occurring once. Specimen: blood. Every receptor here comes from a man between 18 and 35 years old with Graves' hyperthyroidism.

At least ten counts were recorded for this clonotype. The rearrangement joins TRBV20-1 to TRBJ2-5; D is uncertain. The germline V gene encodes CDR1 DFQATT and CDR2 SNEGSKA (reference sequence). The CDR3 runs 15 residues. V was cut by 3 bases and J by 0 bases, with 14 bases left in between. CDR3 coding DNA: TGCAGTGCTAGCATCCAGCGACTTTACCAAGAGACCCAGTACTTC. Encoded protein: CSASIQRLYQETQYF.

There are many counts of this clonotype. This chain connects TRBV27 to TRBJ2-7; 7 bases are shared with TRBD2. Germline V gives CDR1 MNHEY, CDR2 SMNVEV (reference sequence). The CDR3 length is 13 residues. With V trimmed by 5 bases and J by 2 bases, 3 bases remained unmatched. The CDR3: CASSRGETYEQYF. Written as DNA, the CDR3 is TGTGCCAGCAGTCGGGGGGAAACCTACGAGCAGTACTTC.

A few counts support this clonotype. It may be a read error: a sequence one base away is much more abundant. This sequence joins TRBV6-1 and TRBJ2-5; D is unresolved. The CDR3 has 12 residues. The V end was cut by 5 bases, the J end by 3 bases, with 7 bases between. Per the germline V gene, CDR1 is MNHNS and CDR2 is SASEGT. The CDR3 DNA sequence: TGTGCCAGCAGTACCATCAAAGAGACCCAGTACTTC. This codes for CASSTIKETQYF.

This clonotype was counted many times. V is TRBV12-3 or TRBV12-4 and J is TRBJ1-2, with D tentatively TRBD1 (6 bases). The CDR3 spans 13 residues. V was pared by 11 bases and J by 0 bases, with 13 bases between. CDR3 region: CAASQGPNYGYTF. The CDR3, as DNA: TGTGCCGCCAGTCAGGGGCCTAACTATGGCTACACCTTC.

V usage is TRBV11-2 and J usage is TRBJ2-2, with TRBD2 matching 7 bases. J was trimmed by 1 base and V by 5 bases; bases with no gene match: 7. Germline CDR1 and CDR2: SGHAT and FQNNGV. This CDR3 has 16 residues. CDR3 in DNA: TGTGCCAGCAGCCCCCTCGGCGGGGGGAACACCGGGGAGCTGTTTTTT. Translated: CASSPLGGGNTGELFF. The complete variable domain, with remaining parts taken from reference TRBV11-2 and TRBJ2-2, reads EAGVAQSPRYKIIEKRQSVAFWCNPISGHATLYWYQQILGQGPKLLIQFQNNGVVDDSQLPKDRFSAERLKGVDSTLKIQPAKLEDSAVYLCASSPLGGGNTGELFFGEGSRLTVL.

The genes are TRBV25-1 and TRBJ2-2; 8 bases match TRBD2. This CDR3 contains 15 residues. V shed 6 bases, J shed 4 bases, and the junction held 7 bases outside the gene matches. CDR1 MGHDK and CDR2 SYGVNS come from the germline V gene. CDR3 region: CASSQAGEGTGELFF. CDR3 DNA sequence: TGTGCCAGCAGCCAAGCGGGAGAGGGCACCGGGGAGCTGTTTTTT.

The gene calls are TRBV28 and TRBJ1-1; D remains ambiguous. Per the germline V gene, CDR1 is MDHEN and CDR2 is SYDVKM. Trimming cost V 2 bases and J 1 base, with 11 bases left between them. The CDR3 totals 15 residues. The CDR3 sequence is CASSLLASRNTEAFF. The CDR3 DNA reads TGTGCCAGCAGTTTACTGGCCAGCCGGAACACTGAAGCTTTCTTT. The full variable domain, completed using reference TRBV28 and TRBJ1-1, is DVKVTQSSRYLVKRTGEKVFLECVQDMDHENMFWYRQDPGLGLRLIYFSYDVKMKEKGDIPEGYSVSREKKERFSLILESASTNQTSMYLCASSLLASRNTEAFFGQGTRLTVV.

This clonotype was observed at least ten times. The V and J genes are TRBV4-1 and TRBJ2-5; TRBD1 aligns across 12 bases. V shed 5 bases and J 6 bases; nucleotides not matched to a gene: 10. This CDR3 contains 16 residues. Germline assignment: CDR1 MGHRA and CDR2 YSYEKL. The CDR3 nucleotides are TGCGCCAGCAGCTGGGAGGGGACAGGGGGCAAGAAGACCCAGTACTTC. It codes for CASSWEGTGGKKTQYF.

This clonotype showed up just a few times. The CDR3 loop reads CASSHGTGNTEAFF. The CDR3 DNA follows: TGCGCCAGCAGCCACGGGACAGGGAACACTGAAGCTTTCTTT. The rearrangement links TRBV4-1 to TRBJ1-1; 8 nucleotides line up with TRBD1. Germline V gene data show CDR1 as MGHRA and CDR2 as YSYEKL. CDR3 length: 14 amino acids. V trimming: 3 bases; J trimming: 1 base; junction bases outside the gene matches: 1.

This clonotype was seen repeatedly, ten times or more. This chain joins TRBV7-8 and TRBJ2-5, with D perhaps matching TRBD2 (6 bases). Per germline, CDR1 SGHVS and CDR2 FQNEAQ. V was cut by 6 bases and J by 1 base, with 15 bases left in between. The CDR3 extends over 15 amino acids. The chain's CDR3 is CASSKLHGGQETQYF. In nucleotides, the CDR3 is TGTGCCAGCAGTAAATTACACGGGGGCCAAGAGACCCAGTACTTC.

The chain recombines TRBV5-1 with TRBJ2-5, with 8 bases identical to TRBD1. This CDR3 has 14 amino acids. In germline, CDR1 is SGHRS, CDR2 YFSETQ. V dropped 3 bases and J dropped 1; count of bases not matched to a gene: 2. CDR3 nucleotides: TGCGCCAGCAGCTGGACAGGGCCCCAAGAGACCCAGTACTTC. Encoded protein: CASSWTGPQETQYF. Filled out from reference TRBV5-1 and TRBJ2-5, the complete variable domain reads KAGVTQTPRYLIKTRGQQVTLSCSPISGHRSVSWYQQTPGQGLQFLFEYFSETQRNKGNFPGRFSGRQFSNSRSEMNVSTLELGDSALYLCASSWTGPQETQYFGPGTRLLVL.

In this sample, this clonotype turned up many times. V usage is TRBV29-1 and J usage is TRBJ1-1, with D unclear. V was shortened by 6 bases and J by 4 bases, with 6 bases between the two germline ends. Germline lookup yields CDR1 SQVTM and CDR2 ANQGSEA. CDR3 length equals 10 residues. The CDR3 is CSVLITEAFF. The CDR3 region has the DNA TGCAGCGTCCTAATCACTGAAGCTTTCTTT.

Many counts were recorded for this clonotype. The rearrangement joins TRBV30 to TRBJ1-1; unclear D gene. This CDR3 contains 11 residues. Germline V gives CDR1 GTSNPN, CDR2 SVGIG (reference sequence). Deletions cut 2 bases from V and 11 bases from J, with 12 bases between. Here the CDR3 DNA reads TGTGCCTGGAGTTCAGACGGGGAGGCTTTCTTT. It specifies CAWSSDGEAFF. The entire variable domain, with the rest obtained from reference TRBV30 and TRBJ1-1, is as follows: SQTIHQWPATLVQPVGSPLSLECTVEGTSNPNLYWYRQAAGRGLQLLFYSVGIGQISSEVPQNLSASRPQDRQFILSSKKLLLSDSGFYLCAWSSDGEAFFGQGTRLTVV.

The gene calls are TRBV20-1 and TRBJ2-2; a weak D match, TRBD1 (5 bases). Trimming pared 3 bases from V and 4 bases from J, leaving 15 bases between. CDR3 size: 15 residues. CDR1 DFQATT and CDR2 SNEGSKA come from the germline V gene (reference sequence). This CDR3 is CSARSEQESTGELFF. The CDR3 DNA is TGCAGTGCTAGGTCCGAACAGGAAAGCACCGGGGAGCTGTTTTTT.

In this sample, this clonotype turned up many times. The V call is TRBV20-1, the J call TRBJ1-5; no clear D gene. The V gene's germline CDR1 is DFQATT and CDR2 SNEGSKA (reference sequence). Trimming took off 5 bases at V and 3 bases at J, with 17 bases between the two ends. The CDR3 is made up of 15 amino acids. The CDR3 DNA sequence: TGCAGTGCTCAACCCCGGGGTATGGACAATCAGCCCCAGCATTTT. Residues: CSAQPRGMDNQPQHF.

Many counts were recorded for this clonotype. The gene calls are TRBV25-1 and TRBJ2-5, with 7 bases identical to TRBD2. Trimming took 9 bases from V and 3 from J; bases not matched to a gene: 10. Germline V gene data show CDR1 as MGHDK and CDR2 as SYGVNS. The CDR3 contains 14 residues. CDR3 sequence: CASSTRLAEETQYF. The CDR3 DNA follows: TGTGCCAGTTCGACCAGACTAGCAGAAGAGACCCAGTACTTC.

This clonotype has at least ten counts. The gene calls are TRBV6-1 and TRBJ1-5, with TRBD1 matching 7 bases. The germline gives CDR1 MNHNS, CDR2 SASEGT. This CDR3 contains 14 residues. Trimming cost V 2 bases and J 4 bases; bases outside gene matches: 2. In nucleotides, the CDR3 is TGTGCCAGCAGTGAAACAGGGGAGAATCAGCCCCAGCATTTT. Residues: CASSETGENQPQHF.

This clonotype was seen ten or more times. The CDR3 spells CASSFPQGANTEAFF. As DNA, the CDR3 is TGTGCCAGCAGTTTCCCACAGGGCGCGAACACTGAAGCTTTCTTT. The chain links TRBV28 to TRBJ1-1; D is perhaps TRBD1 (6 bases). The CDR3 runs 15 residues. Germline assignment: CDR1 MDHEN and CDR2 SYDVKM. Trimming removed 3 bases from V and 1 base from J, with 12 bases in between.

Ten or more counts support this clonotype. The CDR3 nucleotides read TGTGCTAGTGGTGCGGCCGGGGGGTCTGAAGCTTTCTTT. Translating gives CASGAAGGSEAFF. The chain has TRBV12-5 and TRBJ1-1; TRBD1 is a possible D gene (5 bases). The germline V and J ends were trimmed by 5 bases and 6 bases, with 13 bases remaining between them. Germline V gene lookup returns CDR1 LGHNT and CDR2 FRNRAP. The CDR3 covers 13 residues.

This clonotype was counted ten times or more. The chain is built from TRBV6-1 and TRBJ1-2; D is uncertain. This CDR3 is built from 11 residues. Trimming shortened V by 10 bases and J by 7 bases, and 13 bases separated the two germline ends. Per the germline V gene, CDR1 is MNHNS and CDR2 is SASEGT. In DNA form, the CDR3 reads TGTGCCACCCTGGGAGGTGGTGGCTACACCTTC. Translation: CATLGGGGYTF.

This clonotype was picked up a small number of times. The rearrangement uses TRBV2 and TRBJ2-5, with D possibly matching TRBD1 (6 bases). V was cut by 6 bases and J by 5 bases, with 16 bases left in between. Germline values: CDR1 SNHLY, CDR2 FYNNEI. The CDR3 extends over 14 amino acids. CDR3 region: CASRTSTGGETQYF. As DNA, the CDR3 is TGTGCCAGCAGAACCTCGACAGGTGGGGAGACCCAGTACTTC.

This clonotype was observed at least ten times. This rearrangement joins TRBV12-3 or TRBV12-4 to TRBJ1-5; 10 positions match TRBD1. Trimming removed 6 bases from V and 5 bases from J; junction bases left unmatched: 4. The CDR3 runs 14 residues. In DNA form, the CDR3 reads TGTGCCAGCAGGGAGACAGGGGGCCATCAGCCCCAGCATTTT. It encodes CASRETGGHQPQHF.

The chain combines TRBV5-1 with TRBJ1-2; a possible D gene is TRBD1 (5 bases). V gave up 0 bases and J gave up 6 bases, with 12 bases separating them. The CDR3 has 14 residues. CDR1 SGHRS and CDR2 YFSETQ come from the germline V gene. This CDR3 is CASSLESGLDGYTF. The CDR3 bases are TGCGCCAGCAGCTTGGAATCAGGGCTGGATGGCTACACCTTC.

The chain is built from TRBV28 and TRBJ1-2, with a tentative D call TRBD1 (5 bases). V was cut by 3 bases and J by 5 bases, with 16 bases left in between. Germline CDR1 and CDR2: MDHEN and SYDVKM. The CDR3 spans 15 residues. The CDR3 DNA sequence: TGTGCCAGCAGTTTCGTTGTAGGGGAGAGATATGGCTACACCTTC. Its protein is CASSFVVGERYGYTF.

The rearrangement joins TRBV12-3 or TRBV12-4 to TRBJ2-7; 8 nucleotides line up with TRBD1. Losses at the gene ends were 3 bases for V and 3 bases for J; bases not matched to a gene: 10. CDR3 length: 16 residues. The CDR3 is CASSFGPPGQDYEQYF. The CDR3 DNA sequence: TGTGCCAGCAGTTTTGGTCCTCCGGGACAGGACTACGAGCAGTACTTC.

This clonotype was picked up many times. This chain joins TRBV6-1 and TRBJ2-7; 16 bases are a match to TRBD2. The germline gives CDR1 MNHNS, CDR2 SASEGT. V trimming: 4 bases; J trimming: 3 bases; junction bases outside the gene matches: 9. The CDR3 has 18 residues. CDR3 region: CASSGPGLAGGNGYEQYF. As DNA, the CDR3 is TGTGCCAGCAGTGGCCCGGGACTAGCGGGGGGGAACGGCTACGAGCAGTACTTC.

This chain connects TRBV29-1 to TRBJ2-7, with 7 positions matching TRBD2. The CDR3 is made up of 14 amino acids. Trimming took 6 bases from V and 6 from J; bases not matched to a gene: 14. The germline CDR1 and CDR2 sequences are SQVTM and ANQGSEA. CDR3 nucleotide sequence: TGCAGCGTCGGCCCGGCCAGCGGGGACGGCGAGCAGTACTTC. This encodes CSVGPASGDGEQYF.

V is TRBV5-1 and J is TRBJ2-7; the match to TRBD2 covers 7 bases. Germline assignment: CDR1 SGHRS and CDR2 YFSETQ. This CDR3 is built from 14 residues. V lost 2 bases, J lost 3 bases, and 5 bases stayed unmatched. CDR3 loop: CASSFGTTLYEQYF. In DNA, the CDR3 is TGCGCCAGCAGCTTCGGGACTACCCTCTACGAGCAGTACTTC. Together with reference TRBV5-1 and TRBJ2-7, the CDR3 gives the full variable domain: KAGVTQTPRYLIKTRGQQVTLSCSPISGHRSVSWYQQTPGQGLQFLFEYFSETQRNKGNFPGRFSGRQFSNSRSEMNVSTLELGDSALYLCASSFGTTLYEQYFGPGTRLTVT.

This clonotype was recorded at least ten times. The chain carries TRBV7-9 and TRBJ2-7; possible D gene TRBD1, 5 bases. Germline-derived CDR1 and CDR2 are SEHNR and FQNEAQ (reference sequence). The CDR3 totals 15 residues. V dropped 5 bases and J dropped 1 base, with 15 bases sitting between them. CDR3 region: CASSPKAQGSYEQYF. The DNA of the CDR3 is TGTGCCAGCAGCCCGAAAGCCCAGGGATCCTACGAGCAGTACTTC.

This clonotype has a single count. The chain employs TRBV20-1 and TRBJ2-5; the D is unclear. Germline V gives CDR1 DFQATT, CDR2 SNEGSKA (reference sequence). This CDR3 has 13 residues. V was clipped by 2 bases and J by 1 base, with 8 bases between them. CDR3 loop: CSARINGQETQYF. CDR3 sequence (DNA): TGCAGTGCTAGAATAAATGGCCAAGAGACCCAGTACTTC.